Listed below are T cell receptor beta chains from one sample, sequenced in a study of early T cells in non-severe SARS-CoV-2 infection. From the 5' RACE reads, TCRdb called clonotypes with MiXCR, one entry per CDR3 protein. The sample has around 48,000 distinct CDR3 sequences, approximately 13% seen once. The sample taken for sequencing was whole blood. These receptors all stem from an adult who was a healthcare worker with PCR-confirmed SARS-CoV-2 infection or an uninfected control (not recorded which). Both conserved end residues are part of each CDR3. The order of the fields is D gene, clone size, V gene, J gene, CDR3 length, CDR3 DNA, CDR3 protein. D genes are given only for firm matches. A row's size may be missing; if present it is once, few, many or a size class.

>NA|NA|TRBV20-1|TRBJ1-4|11
TGCAGTGCCCCAGGGTACGAAAAACTGTTTTTT
CSAPGYEKLFF
>NA|many|TRBV7-2|TRBJ2-3|16
TGTGCCAGCAGCTTGCGGCCGGGGGACCTTGGAGATACGCAGTATTTT
CASSLRPGDLGDTQYF
>TRBD1|many|TRBV6-6|TRBJ1-6|16
TGTGCCAGCAACCCAACGACAGGGAGTGGGAATTCACCCCTCCACTTT
CASNPTTGSGNSPLHF
>NA|NA|TRBV6-6|TRBJ2-2|14
TGTGCCAGCAGTTACCTAGACAGTACCGGGGAGCTGTTTTTT
CASSYLDSTGELFF
>TRBD2|many|TRBV14|TRBJ2-1|18
TGTGCCAGCAGCCAAGACGGGGTTCGGGGGGATACCTACAATGAGCAGTTCTTC
CASSQDGVRGDTYNEQFF
>TRBD1|many|TRBV20-1|TRBJ1-1|14
TGCAGTGCTAGAGATCCAGGGGGGAACACTGAAGCTTTCTTT
CSARDPGGNTEAFF
>NA|many|TRBV20-1|TRBJ2-7|12
TGCAGTGCAGACGGGGCCTCCTACGAGCAGTACTTC
CSADGASYEQYF
>NA|many|TRBV5-1|TRBJ1-1|14
TGCGCCAGCAGCTTGCTCGGGGGGAGTCCTGAAGCTTTCTTT
CASSLLGGSPEAFF
>NA|NA|TRBV5-1|TRBJ1-6|14
TGCGCCAGCAGCTTATCAACGGTTAATTCACCCCTCCACTTT
CASSLSTVNSPLHF
>NA|many|TRBV5-1|TRBJ2-3|13
TGCGCCAGCAGGATGCCAGGGGATGATACGCAGTATTTT
CASRMPGDDTQYF
>NA|many|TRBV6-5|TRBJ1-6|15
TGTGCCAGCAGTGGCGAGAGCTCCTATAATTCACCCCTCCACTTT
CASSGESSYNSPLHF
>NA|NA|TRBV19|TRBJ1-5|14
TGTGCCAGCCACGTCAGAGTAGGGGATCAGCCCCAGCATTTT
CASHVRVGDQPQHF
>NA|once|TRBV6-5|TRBJ1-1|13
TGTGCCAGCAGTTACCTGGGAGGGACTGAAGCTTTCTTT
CASSYLGGTEAFF
>NA|many|TRBV18|TRBJ2-3|16
TGTGCCAGCTCCCACGCTGGGTTTGAGGGCACAGATACGCAGTATTTT
CASSHAGFEGTDTQYF
>TRBD1|NA|TRBV29-1|TRBJ1-1|16
TGCAGCGTCGCCCCCAGAAGGACAGGGGGGCACACTGAAGCTTTCTTT
CSVAPRRTGGHTEAFF
>TRBD2|NA|TRBV2|TRBJ2-7|14
TGTGCCAGCACTCCTAGCGGGAGTGCATACGAGCAGTACTTC
CASTPSGSAYEQYF
>NA|NA|TRBV7-9|TRBJ1-2|13
TGTGCCAGCAGCTTAGGGGTGGTCTATGGCTACACCTTC
CASSLGVVYGYTF
>NA|few|TRBV5-6|TRBJ1-5|15
TGTGCCAGCAGCTTGATTGGGAATAGCAATCAGCCCCAGCATTTT
CASSLIGNSNQPQHF
>NA|once|TRBV20-1|TRBJ2-1|13
TGCAGTGTTTTCCAGCAGGGATACAATGAGCAGTTCTTC
CSVFQQGYNEQFF
>NA|many|TRBV20-1|TRBJ2-7|13
TGCAGTGCGGTCGGGGGCTACACCTACGAGCAGTACTTC
CSAVGGYTYEQYF
>NA|few|TRBV12-3/TRBV12-4|TRBJ1-4|13
TGTGCCAGCAGTTTTTTAGGGGGGGAAAAACTGTTTTTT
CASSFLGGEKLFF
>NA|NA|TRBV6-5|TRBJ2-2|16
TGTGCCAGCAGATCCCCCGTGGGTAGAGACACCGGGGAGCTGTTTTTT
CASRSPVGRDTGELFF
>NA|NA|TRBV7-9|TRBJ1-1|13
TGTGCCAGCACCCCAAGACAGAACACTGAAGCTTTCTTT
CASTPRQNTEAFF
>TRBD2|NA|TRBV12-5|TRBJ2-1|14
TGTGCTAGTGGTATTGGACTAGCGCAGGATGAGCAGTTCTTC
CASGIGLAQDEQFF
>NA|many|TRBV18|TRBJ2-7|13
TGTGCCAGCTCACCCGGGTTCTCCTACGAGCAGTACTTC
CASSPGFSYEQYF
>TRBD2|few|TRBV10-2|TRBJ2-7|14
TGCGCCAGCGCCCAGGAGCGGGAGGCCCACGAGCAGTACTTC
CASAQEREAHEQYF
>TRBD1|many|TRBV29-1|TRBJ2-2|14
TGCAGCGCTCACAGGGGCGCGAACACCGGGGAGCTGTTTTTT
CSAHRGANTGELFF
>TRBD1|NA|TRBV9|TRBJ2-1|16
TGTGCCAGCAGCGTTTACAGGGGAGACTCCTACAATGAGCAGTTCTTC
CASSVYRGDSYNEQFF
>NA|few|TRBV12-3/TRBV12-4|TRBJ2-6|14
TGTGCCAGCAGGGCGGACTCTGGGGCCAACGTCCTGACTTTC
CASRADSGANVLTF
>NA|many|TRBV11-2|TRBJ1-1|13
TGTGCCAGCAGCTTAATCTCGCAGTCTGAAGCTTTCTTT
CASSLISQSEAFF
>NA|few|TRBV19|TRBJ2-6|15
TGTGCCAGTAGCTTTCCGAATCCCGGGACCTACGTCCTGACTTTC
CASSFPNPGTYVLTF
>NA|many|TRBV9|TRBJ2-7|12
TGTGCCAGCAGCGGAGACTCCTACGAGCAGTACTTC
CASSGDSYEQYF
>NA|many|TRBV15|TRBJ1-4|14
TGTGCCACCAGCCTTGGCGAGGGAAATGAAAAACTGTTTTTT
CATSLGEGNEKLFF
>NA|NA|TRBV7-9|TRBJ2-3|13
TGTGTCAGCAGCCCGGACCGCACAGATACGCAGTATTTT
CVSSPDRTDTQYF
>NA|few|TRBV7-9|TRBJ2-7|11
TGTGCCAGCAGCTCGGGGGAGGTGCAGTACTTC
CASSSGEVQYF
>TRBD1|NA|TRBV18|TRBJ1-5|17
TGTGCCAGCTCACCGTCCACACAGGGGGTGAAGAATCAGCCCCAGCATTTT
CASSPSTQGVKNQPQHF
>NA|many|TRBV6-5|TRBJ2-1|11
TGTGCCAGCGGATATGGCAATGAGCAGTTCTTC
CASGYGNEQFF
>TRBD1|many|TRBV4-1|TRBJ2-7|14
TGCGCCAGCAGCTCCTGGACAGGTCCCTACGAGCAGTACTTC
CASSSWTGPYEQYF
>NA|NA|TRBV2|TRBJ1-6|12
TGTGCCAGCAGCGATACCAATTCACCCCTCCACTTT
CASSDTNSPLHF
>NA|many|TRBV5-1|TRBJ1-2|13
TGCGCCAGCAGCTTCTGGGGGACGGATGGCTACACCTTC
CASSFWGTDGYTF
>NA|many|TRBV14|TRBJ1-2|13
TGTGCCAGCAGCCTTACCTGGGGTAGTGGCTACACCTTC
CASSLTWGSGYTF